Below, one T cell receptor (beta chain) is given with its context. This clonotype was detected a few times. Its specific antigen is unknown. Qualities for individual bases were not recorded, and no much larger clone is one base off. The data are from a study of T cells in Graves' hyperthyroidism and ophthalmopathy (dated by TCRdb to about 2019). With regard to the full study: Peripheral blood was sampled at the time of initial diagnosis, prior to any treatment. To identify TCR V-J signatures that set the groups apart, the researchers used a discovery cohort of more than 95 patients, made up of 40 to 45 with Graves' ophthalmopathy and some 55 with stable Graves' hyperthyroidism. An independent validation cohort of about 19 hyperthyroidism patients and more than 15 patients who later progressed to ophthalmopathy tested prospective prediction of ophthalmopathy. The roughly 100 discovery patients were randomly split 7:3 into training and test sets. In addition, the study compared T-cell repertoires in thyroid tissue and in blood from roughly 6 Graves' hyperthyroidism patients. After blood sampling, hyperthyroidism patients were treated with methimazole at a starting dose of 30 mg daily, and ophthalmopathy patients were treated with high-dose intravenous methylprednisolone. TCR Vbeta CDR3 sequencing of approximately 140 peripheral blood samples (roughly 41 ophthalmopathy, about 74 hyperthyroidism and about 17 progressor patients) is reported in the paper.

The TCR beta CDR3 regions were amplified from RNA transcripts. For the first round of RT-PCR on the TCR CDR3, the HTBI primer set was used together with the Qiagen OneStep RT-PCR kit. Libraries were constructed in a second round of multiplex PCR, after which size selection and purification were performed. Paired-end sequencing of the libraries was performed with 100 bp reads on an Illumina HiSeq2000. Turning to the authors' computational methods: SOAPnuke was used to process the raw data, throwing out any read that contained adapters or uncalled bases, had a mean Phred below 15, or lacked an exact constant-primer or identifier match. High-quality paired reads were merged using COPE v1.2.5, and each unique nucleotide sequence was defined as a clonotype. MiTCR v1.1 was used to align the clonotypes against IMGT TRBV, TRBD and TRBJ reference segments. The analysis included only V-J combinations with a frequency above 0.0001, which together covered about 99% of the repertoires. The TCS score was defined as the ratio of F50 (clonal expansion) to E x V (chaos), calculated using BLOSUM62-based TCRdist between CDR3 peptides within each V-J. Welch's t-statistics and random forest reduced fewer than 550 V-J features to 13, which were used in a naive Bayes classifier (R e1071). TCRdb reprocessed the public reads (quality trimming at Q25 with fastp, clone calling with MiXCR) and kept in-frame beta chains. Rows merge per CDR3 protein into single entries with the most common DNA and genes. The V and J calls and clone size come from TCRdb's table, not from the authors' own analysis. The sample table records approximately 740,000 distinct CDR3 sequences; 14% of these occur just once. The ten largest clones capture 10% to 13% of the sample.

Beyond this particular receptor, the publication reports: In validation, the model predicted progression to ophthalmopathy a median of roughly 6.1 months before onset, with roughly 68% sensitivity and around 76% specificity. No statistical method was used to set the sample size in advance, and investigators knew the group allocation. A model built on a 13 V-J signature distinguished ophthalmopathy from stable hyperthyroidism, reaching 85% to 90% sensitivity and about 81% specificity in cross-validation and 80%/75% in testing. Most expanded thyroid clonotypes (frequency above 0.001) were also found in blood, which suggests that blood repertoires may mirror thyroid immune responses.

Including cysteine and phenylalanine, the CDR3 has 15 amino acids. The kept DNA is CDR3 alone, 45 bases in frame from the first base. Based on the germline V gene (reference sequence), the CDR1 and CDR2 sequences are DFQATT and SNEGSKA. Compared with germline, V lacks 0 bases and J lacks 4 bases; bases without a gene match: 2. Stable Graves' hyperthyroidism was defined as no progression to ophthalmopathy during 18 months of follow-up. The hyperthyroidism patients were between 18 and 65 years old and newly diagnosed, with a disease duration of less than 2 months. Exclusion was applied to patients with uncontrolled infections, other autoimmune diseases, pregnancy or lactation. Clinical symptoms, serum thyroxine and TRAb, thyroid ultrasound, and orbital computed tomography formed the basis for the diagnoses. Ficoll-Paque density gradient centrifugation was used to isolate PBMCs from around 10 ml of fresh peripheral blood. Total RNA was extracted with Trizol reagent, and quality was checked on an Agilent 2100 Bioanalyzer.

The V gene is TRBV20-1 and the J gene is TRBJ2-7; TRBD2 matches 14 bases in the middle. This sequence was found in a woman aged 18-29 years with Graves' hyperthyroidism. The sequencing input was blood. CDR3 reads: CSARDWTSGGYEQYF. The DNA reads TGCAGTGCTAGAGATTGGACTAGCGGGGGGTACGAGCAGTACTTC.